What follows are 25 T cell receptor beta chains derived from one specimen sequenced in a study of cytomegalovirus exposure and HLA in healthy donors. 60 Vbeta and 13 Jbeta primers were used in PCR. Only in-frame clones appear in the TCRdb table, and some are missing; sequencing was by immunoSEQ multiplex PCR. Of 60,000 to 70,000 clones in the sample, about three quarters were seen once. The sequenced material came from PBMCs. The receptors were gathered from a male donor in good health and CMV-seropositive.

This clone has just a few counts. The V and J genes are TRBV4-3 and TRBJ2-2; TRBD2 agrees at 9 bases. This CDR3 is 16 amino acids long. Germline V lookup: CDR1 LGHNA, CDR2 YSLEER. The junction had 2 bases not matched to a gene; V was cut back by 0 bases and J by 3 bases. CDR3 DNA sequence: TGCGCCAGCAGCCAAGACCGCGGGGGGGACACCGGGGAGCTGTTTTTT. Protein: CASSQDRGGDTGELFF.

The chain has TRBV11-2 and TRBJ2-2; the D is unclear. Germline V CDR1 and CDR2: SGHAT, FQNNGV. Trimming removed 4 bases from V and 5 bases from J, with 5 bases in between. This CDR3 has 12 residues. The CDR3 DNA reads as TGTGCCAGCAGCTCCCTAACCGGGGAGCTGTTTTTT. Amino acid sequence: CASSSLTGELFF.

V gene TRBV7-9 combines with J gene TRBJ2-7; 7 bases agree with TRBD1. Trimming cost V 5 bases and J 9 bases; bases outside gene matches: 10. Germline V gene sequence: CDR1 SEHNR, CDR2 FQNEAQ (reference sequence). The CDR3 is made up of 13 amino acids. The CDR3 reads CASSPRDSFVQYF. The DNA for the CDR3 is TGTGCCAGCAGCCCGAGGGACAGTTTTGTGCAGTACTTC.

This clone was detected once. The V call is TRBV19, the J call TRBJ2-1; maybe TRBD1 (5 bases). This CDR3 comprises 14 residues. Germline V gene lookup returns CDR1 LNHDA and CDR2 SQIVND (reference sequence). Trimming took off 10 bases at V and 7 bases at J, with 20 bases between the two ends. The CDR3 sequence is CATSDSSLTNEQFF. The CDR3 DNA follows: TGTGCCACCTCCGACAGCAGTTTAACAAATGAGCAGTTCTTC.

The chain has TRBV11-1 and TRBJ1-6; D possibly corresponds to TRBD1 (5 bases). Per the germline V gene, CDR1 is SGHAT and CDR2 is FQDESV (reference sequence). CDR3 length: 14 amino acids. The V gene lost 5 bases and the J gene lost 4 bases, with 9 bases spanning the gap. The CDR3 DNA reads TGTGCCAGCAGCGTGGCAGGGTATAATTCACCCCTCCACTTT. Residues: CASSVAGYNSPLHF.

J is TRBJ1-6 and V is TRBV27; 8 nucleotides line up with TRBD1. The CDR3 has 14 residues. Germline-derived CDR1 and CDR2 are MNHEY and SMNVEV (reference sequence). The trim removed 4 bases at V and 8 bases at J, leaving 4 bases unmatched. The CDR3 is CASSSTDRDSPLHF. Here the CDR3 DNA reads TGTGCCAGCAGTTCTACGGACAGGGATTCACCCCTCCACTTT.

The rearrangement links TRBV30 to TRBJ2-7; possible D gene TRBD1, 6 bases. The CDR3 length is 13 residues. Per germline, CDR1 GTSNPN and CDR2 SVGIG (reference sequence). V was shortened by 0 bases and J by 9 bases, with 15 bases between the two germline ends. Here the CDR3 DNA reads TGTGCCTGGAGTGTCCCAGGGACATCGGGGCAGTACTTC. Amino acids: CAWSVPGTSGQYF. Together with reference TRBV30 and TRBJ2-7, the CDR3 gives the full variable domain: SQTIHQWPATLVQPVGSPLSLECTVEGTSNPNLYWYRQAAGRGLQLLFYSVGIGQISSEVPQNLSASRPQDRQFILSSKKLLLSDSGFYLCAWSVPGTSGQYFGPGTRLTVT.

The V and J genes are TRBV7-2 and TRBJ2-3; 11 bases agree with TRBD2. CDR1 is SGHTA and CDR2 is FQGNSA in the germline V gene. The CDR3 extends over 17 amino acids. Trimming removed 5 bases from V and 6 bases from J; junction bases left unmatched: 13. The CDR3 nucleotides read TGTGCCAGCAGCACGAACCCTGCTAGCGGGGGGATGGATACGCAGTATTTT. This gives the protein CASSTNPASGGMDTQYF.

This clone was picked up a small number of times. The rearrangement joins TRBV30 to TRBJ1-5, with D hard to call. The CDR3 length is 13 residues. Trimming removed 0 bases at V and 2 bases at J, with 5 bases between. Germline V gene data show CDR1 as GTSNPN and CDR2 as SVGIG (reference sequence). This CDR3 reads CAWSVTGNQPQHF. In DNA, the CDR3 is TGTGCCTGGAGTGTTACTGGCAATCAGCCCCAGCATTTT.

This chain joins TRBV7-2 and TRBJ2-7, with a tentative D call TRBD1 (5 bases). V dropped 2 bases and J dropped 7 bases, with 12 bases sitting between them. Germline loops: CDR1 SGHTA, CDR2 FQGNSA. CDR3 size: 13 residues. DNA for the CDR3: TGTGCCAGCAGCTTATCTAAGGGGCAAGAGCAGTACTTC. This codes for CASSLSKGQEQYF. The whole variable domain, filled in from reference TRBV7-2 and TRBJ2-7, reads GAGVSQSPSNKVTEKGKDVELRCDPISGHTALYWYRQSLGQGLEFLIYFQGNSAPDKSGLPSDRFSAERTGGSVSTLTIQRTQQEDSAVYLCASSLSKGQEQYFGPGTRLTVT.

Only a few counts were recorded for this clone. The chain combines TRBV27 with TRBJ1-4; D is ambiguous. The CDR3 is made up of 13 amino acids. Germline V gives CDR1 MNHEY, CDR2 SMNVEV (reference sequence). V was trimmed by 6 bases and J by 5 bases, leaving 10 bases between them. CDR3 sequence (DNA): TGTGCCAGCAGAACATACCAAAATGAAAAACTGTTTTTT. It codes for CASRTYQNEKLFF.

V usage is TRBV5-5 and J usage is TRBJ1-5; TRBD1 is a possible D gene (5 bases). Trimming removed 5 bases at V and 3 bases at J, with 12 bases between. CDR3 length equals 14 residues. CDR1 and CDR2 from the germline V gene are SGHKS and YYEKEE (reference sequence). The CDR3 coding sequence is TGTGCCAGCAGACCCGGGGGGAACAATCAGCCCCAGCATTTT. The encoded protein is CASRPGGNNQPQHF.

V is TRBV11-2 and J is TRBJ2-3; no definite D call. The CDR3 is 14 amino acids. Germline V CDR1 and CDR2: SGHAT, FQNNGV. Trimming left V 1 base short and J 2 bases short, with 7 bases between. CDR3 loop: CASSLGLITDTQYF. In nucleotides, the CDR3 is TGTGCCAGCAGCTTAGGTCTAATCACAGATACGCAGTATTTT.

The chain combines TRBV4-3 with TRBJ2-3; 16 nucleotides match TRBD2. Germline V lookup: CDR1 LGHNA, CDR2 YSLEER. V gave up 3 bases and J gave up 5 bases; unmatched junction bases: 5. CDR3 length: 17 residues. CDR3 sequence: CASSQGLAGGLGDTQYF. The CDR3 nucleotides read TGCGCCAGCAGCCAGGGACTAGCGGGGGGGCTAGGAGATACGCAGTATTTT.

The rearrangement uses TRBV6-5 and TRBJ2-7, with D possibly being TRBD1 (6 bases). Germline values: CDR1 MNHEY, CDR2 SVGAGI. The CDR3 runs to 16 residues. V was trimmed by 2 bases and J by 0 bases, leaving 14 bases between them. DNA of the CDR3: TGTGCCAGCAGTTACCTCTCTCGGACAGTCTCCTACGAGCAGTACTTC. This translates into CASSYLSRTVSYEQYF.

The chain uses TRBV5-1 and TRBJ1-1, with 10 bases identical to TRBD1. The germline CDR1 and CDR2 sequences are SGHRS and YFSETQ. V lost 2 bases, J lost 8 bases, and 12 bases stayed unmatched. The length of the CDR3 is 16 residues. The CDR3 DNA follows: TGCGCCAGCAGCTTTGTATCGGGACAGGGGTCGGAGGAAGCTTTCTTT. Its protein is CASSFVSGQGSEEAFF.

V usage is TRBV30 and J usage is TRBJ1-1, with D hard to call. Germline assignment: CDR1 GTSNPN and CDR2 SVGIG (reference sequence). Trimming removed 0 bases from V and 7 bases from J, with 9 bases in between. CDR3 length: 12 residues. CDR3 nucleotides: TGTGCCTGGAGTGTTAAGCCGAATGAAGCTTTCTTT. Amino acid sequence: CAWSVKPNEAFF. Based on the CDR3 plus reference TRBV30 and TRBJ1-1, the full variable domain is SQTIHQWPATLVQPVGSPLSLECTVEGTSNPNLYWYRQAAGRGLQLLFYSVGIGQISSEVPQNLSASRPQDRQFILSSKKLLLSDSGFYLCAWSVKPNEAFFGQGTRLTVV.

This sequence joins TRBV29-1 and TRBJ1-3, with TRBD1 identical over 7 bases. The length of the CDR3 is 13 residues. In germline, CDR1 is SQVTM, CDR2 ANQGSEA. V lost 5 bases and J lost 5; bases outside the gene matches: 6. CDR3 nucleotide sequence: TGCAGCGTTCTCGGACAGGCCAGAAACACCATATATTTT. It is translated as CSVLGQARNTIYF.

The V call is TRBV7-2, the J call TRBJ1-2, with D unclear. The CDR3 runs 15 residues. V lost 2 bases to trimming and J lost 7 bases, with 17 bases between them. Looked up from germline, CDR1 is SGHTA and CDR2 is FQGNSA. In DNA form, the CDR3 reads TGTGCCAGCAGCTTATTTGAGCGGGGTAGTGCTGGCTACACCTTC. Protein product: CASSLFERGSAGYTF.

The V call is TRBV7-6, the J call TRBJ2-2, with 10 bases aligning to TRBD1. The germline V gene encodes CDR1 SGHVS and CDR2 FNYEAQ. The CDR3 runs 14 residues. Trimming took 8 bases from V and 4 from J; bases not matched to a gene: 4. This CDR3 reads CASSRTGGTGELFF. The DNA for the CDR3 is TGTGCCAGCTCGAGGACAGGGGGCACCGGGGAGCTGTTTTTT.

V is TRBV15 and J is TRBJ1-1, with unresolved D. Germline-derived CDR1 and CDR2 are LNHNV and YYDKDF (reference sequence). The CDR3 runs to 16 residues. Deletions cut 5 bases from V and 0 bases from J, with 16 bases between. The CDR3 sequence is CATSPKEGRLNTEAFF. CDR3 nucleotide sequence: TGTGCCACCAGCCCAAAGGAGGGCAGGTTGAACACTGAAGCTTTCTTT.

The chain couples TRBV7-9 to TRBJ2-7; the match to TRBD1 covers 9 bases. The CDR3 sequence is 13 residues long. CDR1 is SEHNR and CDR2 is FQNEAQ in the germline V gene (reference sequence). V dropped 5 bases and J dropped 6; count of bases not matched to a gene: 5. The CDR3 loop is CASSPTGGGEQYF. The CDR3 DNA reads TGTGCCAGCAGCCCTACAGGGGGCGGCGAGCAGTACTTC.

The chain employs TRBV15 and TRBJ2-3; 11 positions match TRBD1. CDR3 size: 14 residues. The V gene end was trimmed by 8 bases and the J gene end by 3 bases; junction bases not matched to a gene: 4. Germline V gene sequence: CDR1 LNHNV, CDR2 YYDKDF (reference sequence). CDR3 bases: TGTGCCACCCTCCGGGACAGGGGGACAGATACGCAGTATTTT. Protein sequence: CATLRDRGTDTQYF. The full variable domain, with the rest looked up from reference TRBV15 and TRBJ2-3, is DAMVIQNPRYQVTQFGKPVTLSCSQTLNHNVMYWYQQKSSQAPKLLFHYYDKDFNNEADTPDNFQSRRPNTSFCFLDIRSPGLGDTAMYLCATLRDRGTDTQYFGPGTRLTVL.

The chain combines TRBV4-1 with TRBJ1-3, with a weak D call TRBD1 (6 bases). The germline V gene encodes CDR1 MGHRA and CDR2 YSYEKL. The length of the CDR3 is 14 residues. V shed 4 bases and J shed 4 bases, with 11 bases lying between them. CDR3 region: CASSLRDNGNTIYF. CDR3 bases: TGCGCCAGCAGCCTCCGGGACAACGGAAACACCATATATTTT.

V is TRBV5-1 and J is TRBJ1-6; D is possibly TRBD1 (6 bases). The V and J ends lost 0 bases and 2 bases respectively, with 6 bases between them. Germline CDR1 is SGHRS and CDR2 is YFSETQ. This CDR3 spans 15 amino acids. The CDR3 spells CASSLDRAYNSPLHF. The CDR3 DNA reads as TGCGCCAGCAGCTTGGACAGGGCCTATAATTCACCCCTCCACTTT.